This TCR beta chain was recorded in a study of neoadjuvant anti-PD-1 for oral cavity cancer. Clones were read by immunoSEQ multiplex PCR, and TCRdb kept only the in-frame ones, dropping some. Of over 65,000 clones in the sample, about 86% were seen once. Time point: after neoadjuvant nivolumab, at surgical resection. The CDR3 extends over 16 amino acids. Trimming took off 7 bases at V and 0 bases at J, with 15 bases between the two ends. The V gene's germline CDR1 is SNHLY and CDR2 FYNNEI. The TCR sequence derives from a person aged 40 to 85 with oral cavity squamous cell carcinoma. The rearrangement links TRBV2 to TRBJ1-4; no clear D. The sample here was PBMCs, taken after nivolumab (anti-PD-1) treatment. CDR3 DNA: TGTGCCAGCAACCCGCCTAAGAGCACAACTAATGAAAAACTGTTTTTT. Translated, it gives CASNPPKSTTNEKLFF.